A selection of T cell receptor beta chains follows, all from one sample in a study of blood T cell repertoires in COVID-19. The data were produced by immunoSEQ multiplex PCR, yet TCRdb's version contains in-frame clones alone and is incomplete. The repertoire consists of around 43,000 clones, with 85% to 90% occurring once and the leading ten covering around 20%. The sample comprised peripheral blood. The receptor set was obtained from a man aged 45-65 years in a cohort sampled during active COVID-19. CDR3s include the opening cysteine and the closing phenylalanine or tryptophan. Each record gives: D gene, J gene, V gene, clone size, CDR3 protein, CDR3 DNA. D genes are given only for firm matches. Not every row has a clone size; where given, it reads once, few, many or a size class.

>TRBD2|TRBJ2-4|TRBV2|once
CASSPTSGRQLHLLAKNIQYF
TGTGCCAGCAGTCCGACTAGCGGGAGGCAACTCCATCTCCTAGCCAAAAACATTCAGTACTTC
>TRBD1|TRBJ2-3|TRBV5-1|NA
CASSTRDRETDTQYF
TGCGCCAGCAGCACCCGGGACAGGGAGACAGATACGCAGTATTTT
>TRBD1|TRBJ1-5|TRBV7-2|once
CASSLQGAAQPQHF
TGTGCCAGCAGCTTACAGGGGGCTGCTCAGCCCCAGCATTTT
>NA|TRBJ2-1|TRBV11-3|NA
CASSLDDDISNEQFF
TGTGCCAGCAGCTTAGATGACGACATTTCCAATGAGCAGTTCTTC
>TRBD1|TRBJ2-6|TRBV3-1/TRBV3-2|once
CASSQVPGQGAGANVLTF
TGTGCCAGCAGCCAGGTTCCGGGACAGGGGGCTGGGGCCAACGTCCTGACTTTC
>NA|TRBJ2-7|TRBV5-1|NA
CASSNQQGYSYEQYF
TGCGCCAGCAGCAACCAACAGGGTTACTCCTACGAGCAGTACTTC
>NA|TRBJ2-5|TRBV12-3/TRBV12-4|NA
CASSSTDEETQYF
TGTGCCAGCAGTTCGACAGACGAAGAGACCCAGTACTTC
>NA|TRBJ1-6|TRBV30|few
CAWSAGGTSNSPLHF
TGTGCCTGGAGTGCGGGGGGCACCTCTAATTCACCCCTCCACTTT
>NA|TRBJ2-1|TRBV21-1|NA
CASSAEQGPTYNEQFF
TGTGCCAGCAGCGCCGAACAGGGGCCCACCTACAATGAGCAGTTCTTC
>NA|TRBJ1-2|TRBV30|NA
CASNSGGHYGYTF
TGTGCCTCGAACTCGGGGGGCCACTATGGCTACACCTTC
>TRBD2|TRBJ2-2|TRBV10-2|NA
CASSGTSGGVGELFF
TGCGCCAGCAGTGGGACTAGCGGGGGTGTCGGGGAGCTGTTTTTT
>NA|TRBJ1-5|TRBV10-1|NA
CASSEQSNQPQHF
TGCGCCAGCAGTGAGCAGAGCAATCAGCCCCAGCATTTT
>NA|TRBJ1-2|TRBV9|NA
CASGGTQRISKGYTF
TGTGCCAGCGGGGGGACGCAAAGAATTTCTAAGGGCTACACCTTC
>TRBD2|TRBJ2-3|TRBV25-1|NA
CASGGTSGTDTQYF
TGTGCCAGCGGCGGGACTAGCGGGACAGATACGCAGTATTTT
>TRBD2|TRBJ2-1|TRBV10-3|NA
CAISVSGSTHEQFF
TGTGCCATCAGTGTTAGCGGGAGTACCCATGAGCAGTTCTTC
>NA|TRBJ2-5|TRBV11-3|NA
CASSPHSETQYF
TGTGCCAGCAGCCCCCACTCTGAGACCCAGTACTTC
>NA|TRBJ2-5|TRBV5-1|NA
CASSFGGTPQETQYF
TGCGCCAGCAGCTTCGGAGGAACCCCTCAAGAGACCCAGTACTTC
>TRBD1|TRBJ2-2|TRBV5-8|NA
CASSRLIGRGLWELFF
TGTGCCAGCAGCCGCCTTATCGGCAGGGGGCTGTGGGAGCTGTTTTTT
>TRBD2|TRBJ2-1|TRBV3-1/TRBV3-2|NA
CASSQQGLAGPNNEQFF
TGTGCCAGCAGCCAACAAGGACTAGCGGGACCAAACAATGAGCAGTTCTTC
>TRBD1|TRBJ2-7|TRBV4-3|NA
CASSQGWTGGEQYF
TGCGCCAGCAGCCAAGGTTGGACAGGTGGGGAGCAGTACTTC
>NA|TRBJ1-2|TRBV7-2|NA
CASSKTGRDYGYTF
TGTGCCAGCAGCAAAACAGGGCGGGACTATGGCTACACCTTC
>NA|TRBJ2-7|TRBV6-2/TRBV6-3|once
CASSDSYEQYF
TGTGCCAGCAGTGACAGTTACGAGCAGTACTTC
>TRBD2|TRBJ2-7|TRBV5-4|once
CASSSYLLAGEQYF
TGTGCCAGCAGCTCCTACCTTCTAGCGGGGGAGCAGTACTTC
>TRBD2|TRBJ2-1|TRBV7-9|NA
CASSLVVREGEQFF
TGTGCCAGCAGCTTAGTGGTCAGGGAGGGTGAGCAGTTCTTC
>NA|TRBJ2-5|TRBV3-1/TRBV3-2|once
CASSQDLKGRETQYF
TGTGCCAGCAGCCAAGATCTCAAGGGGCGGGAGACCCAGTACTTC
>NA|TRBJ2-5|TRBV5-1|NA
CASSAGQETQYF
TGCGCCAGCAGCGCGGGCCAAGAGACCCAGTACTTC
>NA|TRBJ1-2|TRBV14|NA
CASSQVHSDIVGYGYTF
TGTGCCAGCAGCCAAGTCCACTCGGACATCGTCGGGTATGGCTACACCTTC
>NA|TRBJ1-1|TRBV3-1/TRBV3-2|NA
CASRQTGHVVNLAEAFF
TGTGCCAGCAGACAAACAGGGCATGTGGTAAATTTGGCTGAAGCTTTCTTT
>TRBD1|TRBJ2-7|TRBV29-1|NA
CSVPGQGKGQYF
TGCAGCGTCCCGGGACAGGGGAAGGGGCAGTACTTC
>NA|TRBJ2-3|TRBV11-3|once
CASSLEGGGRDTQYF
TGTGCCAGCAGCTTAGAAGGTGGGGGCAGAGATACGCAGTATTTT
>TRBD1|TRBJ2-5|TRBV7-3|NA
CASSLLGQGAGETQYF
TGTGCCAGCAGCTTATTGGGACAGGGGGCAGGGGAGACCCAGTACTTC
>NA|TRBJ2-3|TRBV15|once
CATSRDPPDGADTQYF
TGTGCCACCAGCAGAGATCCGCCCGATGGGGCGGATACGCAGTATTTT
>NA|TRBJ2-5|TRBV6-2/TRBV6-3|NA
CASSPPVSRAGETQYF
TGTGCCAGCAGCCCCCCTGTATCGAGGGCGGGGGAGACCCAGTACTTC
>NA|TRBJ1-5|TRBV7-8|NA
CASSLGRTSNQPQHF
TGTGCCAGCAGCTTAGGTCGAACAAGCAATCAGCCCCAGCATTTT
>TRBD1|TRBJ1-6|TRBV7-9|NA
CASSGTVGVSPLHF
TGTGCCAGCAGCGGGACAGTGGGTGTATCACCCCTCCACTTT
>NA|TRBJ1-1|TRBV4-1|NA
CASSHLGGQNVNTEAFF
TGCGCCAGCAGCCACTTAGGCGGACAGAACGTGAACACTGAAGCTTTCTTT
>TRBD1|TRBJ1-2|TRBV3-1/TRBV3-2|NA
CASSFEGQGYGYTF
TGTGCCAGCAGCTTTGAGGGACAGGGCTATGGCTACACCTTC
>NA|TRBJ2-3|TRBV6-4|NA
CASSAQSTDTQYF
TGTGCCAGCAGTGCCCAAAGCACAGATACGCAGTATTTT
>NA|TRBJ2-2|TRBV4-1|NA
CASSQVRASGELFF
TGCGCCAGCAGCCAAGTCAGGGCATCCGGGGAGCTGTTTTTT
>TRBD2|TRBJ2-3|TRBV24-1|NA
CATSSPGTSTADTQYF
TGTGCCACCAGTAGTCCCGGGACTAGCACCGCTGATACGCAGTATTTT
>NA|TRBJ2-7|TRBV3-1/TRBV3-2|NA
CASSQARVHEQYF
TGTGCCAGCAGCCAAGCCAGGGTCCACGAGCAGTACTTC
>NA|TRBJ2-7|TRBV27|NA
CASKLPGSYEQYF
TGTGCCAGCAAACTACCAGGGTCCTACGAGCAGTACTTC
>TRBD1|TRBJ2-2|TRBV7-8|NA
CASSQLGTANTGELFF
TGTGCCAGCAGCCAACTCGGGACAGCGAACACCGGGGAGCTGTTTTTT
>NA|TRBJ2-1|TRBV9|NA
CASSVRQGAYNEQFF
TGTGCCAGCAGCGTGAGGCAGGGCGCCTACAATGAGCAGTTCTTC
>NA|TRBJ2-5|TRBV7-8|NA
CASSKTSRGTQYF
TGTGCCAGCAGCAAGACTAGTCGTGGGACCCAGTACTTC
>TRBD1|TRBJ1-2|TRBV29-1|once
CSVETGGYYGYTF
TGCAGCGTTGAGACAGGGGGCTACTATGGCTACACCTTC
>TRBD2|TRBJ2-1|TRBV5-1|NA
CASSLVRGGRNEQFF
TGCGCCAGCAGCTTGGTACGGGGGGGCAGGAATGAGCAGTTCTTC
>NA|TRBJ1-6|TRBV7-9|NA
CASSQPGQQSPLHF
TGTGCCAGCAGCCAACCCGGACAGCAGTCACCCCTCCACTTT
>NA|TRBJ2-3|TRBV5-1|NA
CASSFEGRKTDTQYF
TGCGCCAGCAGCTTTGAGGGAAGGAAGACAGATACGCAGTATTTT
>TRBD1|TRBJ1-1|TRBV19|NA
CASSIGVQGRTEAFF
TGTGCCAGTAGTATAGGAGTACAGGGGAGGACTGAAGCTTTCTTT
>NA|TRBJ1-5|TRBV28|NA
CASSLGFSMGARGQPQHF
TGTGCCAGCAGTTTAGGGTTTTCTATGGGGGCGAGAGGTCAGCCCCAGCATTTT